This T cell receptor (beta chain) was captured in a study of radiotherapy plus CTLA-4 blockade in lung cancer. Study-wide results and limits: Clones of tumor-derived TCRs expanded in blood after radiotherapy plus ipilimumab. Interferon-beta, together with early blood T cell clone dynamics, reportedly best predicted response.

The table came from immunoSEQ multiplex PCR; TCRdb's copy has only in-frame clones and leaves some out. The sample holds tens of thousands of clones; more than 75% are singletons and the top ten take 6.5% to 9.5%. On this clone: Its antigen is unidentified.

CDR1 is SGHTS and CDR2 is YDEGEE in the germline V gene. CDR3 length equals 16 residues. Trimming took off 4 bases at V and 0 bases at J, with 16 bases between the two ends. Focal radiation was given together with CTLA-4 blockade (ipilimumab) to patients with chemo-refractory metastatic non-small-cell lung cancer. The chain combines TRBV5-8 with TRBJ1-1, with a weak D call TRBD1 (5 bases). This clonotype originated in a human donor with non-small cell lung cancer who had stable disease on radiotherapy plus ipilimumab. The sequences come from peripheral blood, collected from a patient treated with radiotherapy plus ipilimumab. The CDR3 region is CASSHGAYLMNTEAFF. CDR3 DNA sequence: TGTGCCAGCAGCCATGGGGCGTACCTCATGAACACTGAAGCTTTCTTT.